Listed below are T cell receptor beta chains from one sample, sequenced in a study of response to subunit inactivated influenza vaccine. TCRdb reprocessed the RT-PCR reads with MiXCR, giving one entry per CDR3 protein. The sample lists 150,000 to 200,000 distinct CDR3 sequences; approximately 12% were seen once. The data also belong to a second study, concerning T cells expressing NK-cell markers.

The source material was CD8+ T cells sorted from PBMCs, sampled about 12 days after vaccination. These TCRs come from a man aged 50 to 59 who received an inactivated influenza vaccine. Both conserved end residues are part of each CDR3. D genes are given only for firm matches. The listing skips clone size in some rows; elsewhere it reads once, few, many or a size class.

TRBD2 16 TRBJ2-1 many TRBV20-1 CSARELAFPGGNEQFF TGCAGTGCTAGGGAACTAGCGTTCCCCGGGGGCAATGAGCAGTTCTTC
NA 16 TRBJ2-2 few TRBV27 CASSFYRVTNTGELFF TGTGCCAGCAGTTTTTACCGCGTTACGAACACCGGGGAGCTGTTTTTT
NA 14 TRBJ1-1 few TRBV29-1 CSVDLGGPDTEAFF TGCAGCGTTGATTTGGGGGGCCCGGACACTGAAGCTTTCTTT
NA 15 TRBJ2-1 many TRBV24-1 CATSAITGTSNEQFF TGTGCCACCAGTGCCATAACCGGGACATCTAATGAGCAGTTCTTC
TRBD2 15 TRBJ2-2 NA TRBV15 CATRHGTSGTGELFF TGTGCCACCAGACATGGGACTAGCGGCACCGGGGAGCTGTTTTTT
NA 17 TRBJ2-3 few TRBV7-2 CASSFSVIYSSTDTQYF TGTGCCAGCAGCTTTAGCGTCATATACTCTAGCACAGATACGCAGTATTTT
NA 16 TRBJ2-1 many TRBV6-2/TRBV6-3 CASSYHTVRPYNEQFF TGTGCCAGCAGTTACCATACGGTGCGGCCTTACAATGAGCAGTTCTTC
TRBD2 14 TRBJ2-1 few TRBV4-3 CASSQAASGREQFF TGCGCCAGCAGCCAAGCGGCTAGCGGGAGAGAGCAGTTCTTC
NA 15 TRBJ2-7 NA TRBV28 CASRGTEGGSYEQYF TGTGCCAGCAGGGGTACAGAAGGAGGGTCCTACGAGCAGTACTTC
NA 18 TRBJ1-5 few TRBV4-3 CASSQGIGKSMGNQPQHF TGCGCCAGCAGCCAAGGTATAGGGAAGAGCATGGGGAATCAGCCCCAGCATTTT
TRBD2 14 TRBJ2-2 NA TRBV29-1 CSVTSGRGTGELFF TGCAGCGTGACTAGCGGGAGGGGAACCGGGGAGCTGTTTTTT
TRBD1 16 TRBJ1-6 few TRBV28 CASSLNPRQGVSPLHF TGTGCCAGCAGTTTAAACCCCCGACAGGGGGTTTCACCCCTCCACTTT
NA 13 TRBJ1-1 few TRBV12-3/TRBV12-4 CASSFTEGTEAFF TGTGCCAGCAGCTTTACGGAGGGCACTGAAGCTTTCTTT
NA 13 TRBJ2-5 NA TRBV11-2 CASSFWGGETQYF TGTGCCAGCAGCTTTTGGGGTGGGGAGACCCAGTACTTC